One sample yielded the 17 T cell receptor beta chains listed below, sequenced in a study of T-cell reconstitution after alpha-beta-depleted transplantation in children. Using unique molecular identifiers, the investigators prepared the TCRbeta library. TCRdb independently ran MiXCR on the PCR reads; one entry per CDR3 protein. The sample shows 500,000 to 650,000 distinct CDR3 sequences, 11% of them seen only once. This specimen consisted of PBMCs, mostly from graft donor cells, obtained 180 days after TCRalphabeta/CD19-depleted stem cell transplant. All receptors derive from a female patient between 2 and 15 years old who had a stem cell transplant for aplastic anemia, so the T cells may come from the graft donor.

The rearrangement links TRBV7-3 to TRBJ2-3; D not certain. V lost 5 bases to trimming and J lost 4 bases, with 13 bases between them. In germline, CDR1 is SGHTA, CDR2 FQGTGA. The CDR3 runs 14 residues. The CDR3 spells CASSQYQDPDTQYF. CDR3 DNA sequence: TGTGCCAGCAGCCAATACCAGGACCCAGATACGCAGTATTTT.

The chain couples TRBV9 to TRBJ1-4, with 10 bases identical to TRBD1. The CDR3 is 17 residues long. CDR1 and CDR2 (germline): SGDLS, YYNGEE. Germline trimming cut 2 bases from V and 0 bases from J; bases unmatched to any gene: 4. CDR3 loop: CASSVQTGGATNEKLFF. The CDR3 region has the DNA TGTGCCAGCAGCGTCCAGACAGGGGGCGCAACTAATGAAAAACTGTTTTTT.

The rearrangement links TRBV20-1 to TRBJ2-2; D call uncertain. Germline V CDR1 and CDR2: DFQATT, SNEGSKA (reference sequence). V lost 5 bases and J lost 4, with 8 bases in between. This CDR3 comprises 12 residues. CDR3 nucleotides: TGCAGTGCTCTTTCCCTCACCGGGGAGCTGTTTTTT. It encodes CSALSLTGELFF.

CDR3 DNA: TGTGCCAGCTCACGGACTAGCGGGAGGGCGGATACGCAGTATTTT. Translated, it gives CASSRTSGRADTQYF. The V gene is TRBV18, the J gene TRBJ2-3; 15 bases fit TRBD2. The V gene's germline CDR1 is KGHSH and CDR2 LQKENI. V lost 4 bases to trimming and J lost 6 bases; unmatched junction nucleotides: 2. The length of the CDR3 is 15 residues.

This chain links TRBV2 with TRBJ2-1; D not resolved. The CDR3 loop spans 15 amino acids. CDR1 is SNHLY, CDR2 FYNNEI, per germline. V was cut by 0 bases and J by 9 bases, with 15 bases left in between. DNA of the CDR3: TGTGCCAGCAGTGAAGCCAGACCCCCAGGACGTGAGCAGTTCTTC. Its translation: CASSEARPPGREQFF.

The sample holds a few counts of this clonotype. The V gene is TRBV7-2, the J gene TRBJ1-5; D might be TRBD1 (6 bases). This CDR3 is 15 amino acids long. Per germline, CDR1 SGHTA and CDR2 FQGNSA. Trimming cost V 5 bases and J 7 bases, with 18 bases left between them. The CDR3 DNA is TGTGCCAGCAGCGAACTGAGGGGGAATATGCAGCCCCAGCATTTT. Protein sequence: CASSELRGNMQPQHF.

A word on this clonotype: A much bigger clone sits one base away, suggesting this may be a read error. V and J are TRBV12-3 or TRBV12-4 and TRBJ2-1; perhaps TRBD1 as D (5 bases). V lost 7 bases and J 10 bases, leaving 20 bases between the germline ends. This CDR3 has 14 residues. In DNA, the CDR3 is TGTGCCAGCACTTTTACTGCAGGGCCTGAAGAGCAGTTCTTC. Its protein is CASTFTAGPEEQFF.

V is TRBV7-2 and J is TRBJ1-2, with a tentative D call TRBD1 (5 bases). V lost 1 base, J lost 7 bases, and 10 bases lay in between. The CDR3 loop spans 13 amino acids. Germline V gene data show CDR1 as SGHTA and CDR2 as FQGNSA. The CDR3 bases are TGTGCCAGCAGCTTAGGGGGCTCGAGTGGCTACACCTTC. Translated: CASSLGGSSGYTF.

This clonotype was seen a handful of times. This chain joins TRBV4-3 and TRBJ1-1; D gene uncertain. In germline, CDR1 is LGHNA, CDR2 YSLEER. The CDR3 has 14 amino acids. V dropped 0 bases and J dropped 5 bases, with 10 bases sitting between them. CDR3 residues: CASSQDSHATEAFF. The CDR3 nucleotides read TGCGCCAGCAGCCAAGATAGTCACGCAACTGAAGCTTTCTTT.

At least ten counts were recorded for this clonotype. The chain couples TRBV5-1 to TRBJ1-1, with D maybe TRBD1 (6 bases). CDR1 is SGHRS, CDR2 YFSETQ, per germline. V was pared by 5 bases and J by 1 base, with 12 bases between. The CDR3 is 14 amino acids. CDR3 nucleotides: TGCGCCAGCAGATATGGGGGCGGGAACACTGAAGCTTTCTTT. It encodes CASRYGGGNTEAFF.

CDR3 loop: CASSSPSMGALQETQYF. DNA of the CDR3: TGCGCCAGCAGCTCCCCGAGTATGGGAGCCCTCCAAGAGACCCAGTACTTC. This chain uses TRBV5-1 with TRBJ2-5; tentative D call: TRBD2 (5 bases). The CDR3 extends over 17 amino acids. Trimming took off 3 bases at V and 1 base at J, with 19 bases between the two ends. The germline gives CDR1 SGHRS, CDR2 YFSETQ.

The gene calls are TRBV28 and TRBJ1-4, with 7 positions matching TRBD1. J lost 4 bases, V lost 4 bases, and 9 bases had no gene match. This CDR3 spans 16 amino acids. CDR1 is MDHEN, CDR2 SYDVKM, per germline. The CDR3, as DNA: TGTGCCAGCAGTTCGGGCGTCCGGGACAGTAATGAAAAACTGTTTTTT. Translation: CASSSGVRDSNEKLFF.

In its sample, this clonotype was seen a few times. The rearrangement uses TRBV4-1 and TRBJ1-1, with 10 positions matching TRBD1. Germline CDR1 is MGHRA and CDR2 is YSYEKL. Losses at the gene ends were 3 bases for V and 7 bases for J; bases not matched to a gene: 5. The CDR3 covers 14 residues. DNA of the CDR3: TGCGCCAGCAGCCACCGGGACAGGGGTAATGAAGCTTTCTTT. Residues: CASSHRDRGNEAFF.

The rearrangement links TRBV28 to TRBJ2-7; D may match TRBD1 or TRBD2 (5 bases each). V was shortened by 3 bases and J by 2 bases, with 14 bases between the two germline ends. Germline CDR1 reads MDHEN; CDR2 reads SYDVKM. There are 15 residues in the CDR3. This CDR3 reads CASSFRRDRTYEQYF. As DNA, the CDR3 is TGTGCCAGCAGTTTCCGCCGGGACCGGACCTACGAGCAGTACTTC.

The chain links TRBV27 to TRBJ1-4; D is perhaps TRBD1 (6 bases). CDR1 and CDR2 from the germline V gene are MNHEY and SMNVEV (reference sequence). The ends were cut back, 6 bases at V and 5 bases at J, with 13 bases in the middle. The CDR3 runs 14 residues. The CDR3 sequence is CASSGGGRNEKLFF. CDR3 bases: TGTGCCAGCAGCGGGGGGGGCAGGAATGAAAAACTGTTTTTT.

The V and J genes are TRBV20-1 and TRBJ1-2; 7 bases fit TRBD1. V shed 0 bases and J 5 bases; nucleotides not matched to a gene: 9. CDR3 length: 15 residues. The germline V gene has CDR1 DFQATT and CDR2 SNEGSKA (reference sequence). The DNA for the CDR3 is TGCAGTGCTAGAGATGGGGACAGATACAGATATGGCTACACCTTC. It translates to CSARDGDRYRYGYTF.

The chain joins TRBV12-3 or TRBV12-4 to TRBJ2-5; no reliable D call. The CDR3 consists of 13 residues. Trimming took 6 bases from V and 2 from J, leaving 10 bases between them. CDR3 bases: TGTGCCAGCAGCCCTTTGCAGCAAGAGACCCAGTACTTC. This translates into CASSPLQQETQYF.